The clone carrying this T cell receptor (beta chain) was recorded once. What it binds is not known. The PCR had 60 Vbeta and 13 Jbeta primers. Produced via immunoSEQ multiplex PCR; TCRdb's table is partial and in-frame only. The data hold about 140,000 clones, with approximately 80% observed a single time. This sample was taken from a study of cytomegalovirus exposure and HLA in healthy donors. The overall study: The roughly 120 million unique TCR beta sequences, from about 180 million T cells, were found by an earlier analysis.

The V segment lost 5 bases and the J segment 4 bases; nucleotides outside the gene matches: 7. The V gene's germline CDR1 is SGHTA and CDR2 FQGTGA. The CDR3 contains 15 residues. General observations from the study: A missense variant in DCLRE1C was later tied to TCR beta V- and J-gene trimming. Cytomegalovirus-associated status was assigned to roughly 160 TCR beta chains.

This sequence joins TRBV7-3 and TRBJ1-2; 10 nucleotides match TRBD1. Sequencing used PBMCs. This TCR was sampled from a male donor in good health and CMV-seronegative. The CDR3: CASSPGTGALYGYTF. The CDR3, as DNA: TGTGCCAGCAGCCCCGGGACAGGGGCCCTCTATGGCTACACCTTC.